These 26 T cell receptor beta chains share one sample of origin, sequenced in a study. TCRdb reanalysed the 5' RACE reads using MiXCR and keeps one entry per CDR3 protein. The sample lists about 10,000 distinct CDR3 sequences, 27% occurring once. Tregs were sorted as CD4+CD25+CD127-/low cells. Sequenced input: Tregs sorted from a lymph node. These receptors all stem from a female donor with breast cancer.

V gene TRBV6-1 combines with J gene TRBJ2-7; D tentatively fits TRBD1 or TRBD2 (5 bases each). Trimming pared 3 bases from V and 0 bases from J, leaving 18 bases between. This CDR3 is 17 amino acids long. Germline-derived CDR1 and CDR2 are MNHNS and SASEGT. Written as DNA, the CDR3 is TGTGCCAGCAGTGATTGGGCCATGGGGGAGCCCTCCTACGAGCAGTACTTC. It specifies CASSDWAMGEPSYEQYF.

This chain connects TRBV7-8 to TRBJ1-2; TRBD1 aligns across 10 bases. In germline, CDR1 is SGHVS, CDR2 FQNEAQ. J gave up 7 bases and V 5 bases, and 10 bases lay outside the gene matches. The length of the CDR3 is 15 residues. CDR3: CASSPRTGGVFGYTF. In DNA, the CDR3 is TGTGCCAGCAGCCCCCGGACAGGGGGAGTCTTTGGCTACACCTTC.

In its sample, this clonotype was seen many times. V usage is TRBV6-1 and J usage is TRBJ1-1; a weak D match, TRBD1 (5 bases). The CDR3 consists of 14 residues. The V end was cut by 4 bases, the J end by 0 bases, with 9 bases between. The germline V gene has CDR1 MNHNS and CDR2 SASEGT. DNA of the CDR3: TGTGCCAGCAGTGTGGGACTGTTGAACACTGAAGCTTTCTTT. It specifies CASSVGLLNTEAFF.

This clonotype is medium-sized in the sample. The chain uses TRBV5-1 and TRBJ2-6, with a possible D match to TRBD1 (5 bases). CDR1 is SGHRS and CDR2 is YFSETQ in the germline V gene. With 2 bases removed from V and 1 base from J, the gap between germline ends came to 7 bases. The CDR3 totals 15 residues. CDR3: CASSLQASGANVLTF. Here the CDR3 DNA reads TGCGCCAGCAGCTTACAGGCGTCTGGGGCCAACGTCCTGACTTTC.

Note on this clonotype: A read error may account for a junction end that differs from germline. This sequence joins TRBV27 and TRBJ1-1, with TRBD1 as a possible D gene (6 bases). The CDR3 runs to 15 residues. CDR1 is MNHEY, CDR2 SMNVEV, per germline (reference sequence). CDR3 sequence reads: CAGSLFGGLNTEAFF. DNA for the CDR3: TGTGCCGGCAGTTTATTTGGGGGGCTGAACACTGAAGCTTTCTTT.

This clonotype was found a few times. The rearrangement joins TRBV6-6 to TRBJ1-5; no reliable D call. Germline V CDR1 and CDR2: MNHNY, SVGAGI (reference sequence). V shed 2 bases and J shed 7 bases, with 9 bases lying between them. This CDR3 is built from 13 residues. The CDR3 loop reads CASSYAGKQPQHF. CDR3 nucleotides: TGTGCCAGCAGTTACGCCGGGAAACAGCCCCAGCATTTT.

This clonotype was recorded at least ten times. The V gene is TRBV12-3 or TRBV12-4, the J gene TRBJ1-5; the D gene is possibly TRBD1 (6 bases). This CDR3 is built from 14 residues. Trimming took 4 bases from V and 5 from J, leaving 12 bases between them. CDR3 DNA: TGTGCCAGCAGTTGGACAGCCACGGATCAGCCCCAGCATTTT. It is translated as CASSWTATDQPQHF.

This clonotype was seen a few times. One end of the junction fails to match germline, which may point to a read error. The chain couples TRBV5-1 to TRBJ2-7; TRBD2 matches 12 bases. There are 18 residues in the CDR3. Germline V gene sequence: CDR1 SGHRS, CDR2 YFSETQ. For the CDR3, the DNA is TGCGCCAGCAGCCTGACTAGCGGGAGCCCCGGATTTTCCTACGAGCAGTGCTTC. Amino acid sequence: CASSLTSGSPGFSYEQCF.

DNA of the CDR3: TGCGCCAGCAGCTCTGGTCAGGGGGTGGATGGTAATTCACCCCTCCACTTT. Translation: CASSSGQGVDGNSPLHF. The chain is built from TRBV5-1 and TRBJ1-6, with 7 bases matching TRBD1. This CDR3 contains 17 residues. CDR1 SGHRS and CDR2 YFSETQ come from the germline V gene. V dropped 3 bases and J dropped 6; count of bases not matched to a gene: 12.

This clonotype has more than one count but fewer than ten. This could be a read error, since a much larger clone is one nucleotide away. The rearrangement links TRBV20-1 to TRBJ2-1, with a possible D match to TRBD2 (6 bases). The CDR3 covers 13 residues. Germline CDR1 is DFQATT and CDR2 is SNEGSKA (reference sequence). CDR3 region: CSARLANYNEQSF. DNA of the CDR3: TGCAGTGCTAGACTAGCGAACTACAATGAGCAGTCCTTC.

The sample holds many counts of this clonotype. V is TRBV10-1 and J is TRBJ2-1, with 9 nucleotides matching TRBD2. The germline V gene has CDR1 WNHNN and CDR2 SYGVQD (reference sequence). The CDR3 loop spans 18 amino acids. After removal of 2 bases from V and 4 bases from J, the junction contained 12 bases not matched to a gene. The CDR3 coding sequence is TGCGCCAGCAGTGAGAGCAGTTCAGCGGGAGGCGTTTACAATGAGCAGTTCTTC. Translated, it gives CASSESSSAGGVYNEQFF.

Concerning this clonotype: Germline and junction disagree at one end, which may indicate a read error. V gene TRBV7-9 combines with J gene TRBJ2-7; D call uncertain. Germline loops: CDR1 SEHNR, CDR2 FQNEAQ (reference sequence). CDR3 size: 14 residues. DNA for the CDR3: TGTGCCAGCAGCCTCCCCGGAATCTCCAACGAGCAGTACTTC. Protein sequence: CASSLPGISNEQYF.

This clonotype was seen more than once but under ten times. Possible read error: a much larger clone is one base away. V gene TRBV4-3 combines with J gene TRBJ1-2; unclear D gene. This CDR3 has 15 amino acids. Germline loops: CDR1 LGHNA, CDR2 YSLEER. Trimming removed 3 bases at V and 8 bases at J, with 19 bases between. The CDR3 loop is CASSHSSTWREGYTF. Here the CDR3 DNA reads TGCGCCAGCAGCCACAGTTCGACATGGAGGGAGGGCTACACCTTC.

The table lists this clonotype with many counts. The J gene is TRBJ1-1, the V gene TRBV20-1; the D is unclear. The germline V gene encodes CDR1 DFQATT and CDR2 SNEGSKA (reference sequence). The CDR3 runs 14 residues. Trimming stripped 3 bases from V and 0 bases from J, with 11 bases between. The CDR3 region is CSARWPAMNTEAFF. The CDR3 bases are TGCAGTGCTAGGTGGCCCGCCATGAACACTGAAGCTTTCTTT.

This clonotype occurred a few times. This may be a read error: a much more frequent sequence differs by one nucleotide. This rearrangement joins TRBV6-1 to TRBJ1-5, with D perhaps TRBD1 (6 bases). With 6 bases removed from V and 3 bases from J, the gap between germline ends came to 15 bases. CDR1 is MNHNS and CDR2 is SASEGT in the germline V gene. The CDR3 consists of 15 residues. CDR3 amino acids: CASRYSDRHNQPQHF. The CDR3 DNA is TGTGCCAGCAGGTATTCAGACAGGCACAATCAGCCCCAGCATTTT.

This clonotype has just a few counts. V gene TRBV2 combines with J gene TRBJ2-3, with D unclear. Germline-derived CDR1 and CDR2 are SNHLY and FYNNEI. CDR3 length: 14 amino acids. Trimming stripped 2 bases from V and 1 base from J, with 7 bases between. CDR3: CASSELVGTDTQYF. Written as DNA, the CDR3 is TGTGCCAGCAGTGAACTAGTTGGCACAGATACGCAGTATTTT.

This clonotype was counted a single time. The genes are TRBV18 and TRBJ2-7; D unresolved. The CDR3 has 13 amino acids. Deletions cut 5 bases from V and 5 bases from J, with 13 bases between. Per the germline V gene, CDR1 is KGHSH and CDR2 is LQKENI. The CDR3 is CASSLKADHEQYF. The CDR3 DNA is TGTGCCAGCTCATTAAAGGCCGACCACGAGCAGTACTTC. Supplemented by reference TRBV18 and TRBJ2-7, the full variable domain reads NAGVMQNPRHLVRRRGQEARLRCSPMKGHSHVYWYRQLPEEGLKFMVYLQKENIIDESGMPKERFSAEFPKEGPSILRIQQVVRGDSAAYFCASSLKADHEQYFGPGTRLTVT.

This clonotype was picked up many times. The chain recombines TRBV20-1 with TRBJ2-1; a weak D match, TRBD2 (6 bases). The V gene lost 2 bases and the J gene lost 3 bases, with 8 bases spanning the gap. Germline CDR1 reads DFQATT; CDR2 reads SNEGSKA (reference sequence). The CDR3 runs 13 residues. This CDR3 is CSARLANYNEQFF. The CDR3 nucleotides are TGCAGTGCTAGACTAGCGAACTACAATGAGCAGTTCTTC.

On this clonotype: This CDR3 fails to terminate in the conserved phenylalanine or tryptophan, so it likely reflects a read error. This chain connects TRBV2 to TRBJ2-3; D is undetermined. CDR3 length: 14 residues. Germline V lookup: CDR1 SNHLY, CDR2 FYNNEI. The DNA of the CDR3 is TGTGCCAGCAGTGAAGTTCACAGTACAGATACACAGTATTCT. Its protein product is CASSEVHSTDTQYS.

Relative to its sample, this clonotype is medium-sized. The rearrangement uses TRBV7-9 and TRBJ1-1; no definite D call. V lost 5 bases to trimming and J lost 4 bases, with 11 bases between them. The CDR3 is 13 residues long. Germline CDR1 reads SEHNR; CDR2 reads FQNEAQ (reference sequence). The CDR3 DNA follows: TGTGCCAGCAGCAAAATATCAGCCACTGAAGCTTTCTTT. The encoded protein is CASSKISATEAFF.

This clonotype was counted many times. The chain couples TRBV5-4 to TRBJ1-1; D remains unclear. Germline V gene sequence: CDR1 SGHNT, CDR2 YYREEE (reference sequence). CDR3 length: 12 amino acids. Trimming stripped 4 bases from V and 1 base from J, with 5 bases between. CDR3 sequence: CASSPENTEAFF. The CDR3 DNA reads TGTGCCAGCAGCCCGGAGAACACTGAAGCTTTCTTT.

Only a few counts were recorded for this clonotype. The V gene is TRBV20-1, the J gene TRBJ1-2; possible D gene TRBD1, 5 bases. The V and J ends lost 6 bases and 4 bases respectively, with 18 bases between them. The CDR3 spans 14 residues. Germline V lookup: CDR1 DFQATT, CDR2 SNEGSKA (reference sequence). The CDR3 DNA follows: TGCAGTGCCACCACCCTGGGGGGAGGCTATGGCTACACCTTC. The encoded protein is CSATTLGGGYGYTF.

This clonotype was seen at least ten times. The J gene is TRBJ2-1, the V gene TRBV24-1, with 10 bases matching TRBD1. Germline V gene sequence: CDR1 KGHDR, CDR2 SFDVKD. V gave up 3 bases and J gave up 8 bases; unmatched junction bases: 12. This CDR3 region has 17 residues. The CDR3 nucleotides are TGTGCCACCAGTGATCCGATGGGACAGGGGATGATCGATGAGCAGTTCTTC. It encodes CATSDPMGQGMIDEQFF.

This clonotype came up many times. The chain carries TRBV27 and TRBJ2-3; D may be TRBD1 (6 bases). Per germline, CDR1 MNHEY and CDR2 SMNVEV (reference sequence). CDR3 length: 12 residues. Trimming removed 5 bases at V and 5 bases at J, with 8 bases between. In DNA, the CDR3 is TGTGCCAGCAGTACAGGGTTAGATACGCAGTATTTT. It translates to CASSTGLDTQYF.

This clonotype is medium-sized within its sample. This chain links TRBV29-1 with TRBJ2-7; TRBD1 matches at 9 bases. The V gene end was trimmed by 4 bases and the J gene end by 4 bases; junction bases not matched to a gene: 5. Germline-derived CDR1 and CDR2 are SQVTM and ANQGSEA. The CDR3 runs to 13 residues. The CDR3 DNA reads TGCAGCGTTGTATTGGGACAGGGTTACGAGCAGTACTTC. Translating gives CSVVLGQGYEQYF.

Note on this clonotype: A much larger clone sits a single nucleotide away, making a read error possible. The V gene is TRBV20-1, the J gene TRBJ2-7; TRBD2 aligns across 11 bases. Per the germline V gene, CDR1 is DFQATT and CDR2 is SNEGSKA (reference sequence). This CDR3 has 13 residues. The trim removed 3 bases at V and 5 bases at J, leaving 3 bases unmatched. CDR3 in amino acids: CSARTSGKHEQYF. The CDR3 DNA sequence: TGCAGTGCTAGGACTAGCGGGAAGCACGAGCAGTACTTC.